These 6 T cell receptor beta chains came from one sample sequenced in a study of blood T cell repertoires in COVID-19. Some clones are missing from TCRdb's copy, which holds only in-frame ones; the method was immunoSEQ multiplex PCR. Here the sample spans 240,000 or so clones, 70% to 90% being singletons. Sample: peripheral blood. The receptors were sampled from a woman aged 70 to 79 with active or convalescent COVID-19.

Note on this clone: Other DNA sequences in the sample encode the same CDR3. The chain has TRBV6-5 and TRBJ1-2, with D perhaps matching TRBD1 (6 bases). Germline CDR1 is MNHEY and CDR2 is SVGAGI. With 6 bases removed from V and 4 bases from J, the gap between germline ends came to 6 bases. This CDR3 spans 11 amino acids. In DNA, the CDR3 is TGTGCCAGCAGACAGGGCTATGGCTACACCTTC. This translates into CASRQGYGYTF.

V and J are TRBV7-8 and TRBJ1-6; 8 positions match TRBD1. V trimming: 6 bases; J trimming: 10 bases; junction bases outside the gene matches: 11. Germline V gene lookup returns CDR1 SGHVS and CDR2 FQNEAQ. This CDR3 spans 15 amino acids. This CDR3 reads CASRLPGGVGSPLHF. CDR3 bases: TGTGCCAGCAGGCTACCAGGGGGCGTAGGATCACCCCTCCACTTT.

The chain combines TRBV20-1 with TRBJ1-1; D is perhaps TRBD1 (6 bases). V lost 3 bases, J lost 7 bases, and 24 bases lay in between. The CDR3 runs to 16 residues. The germline V gene has CDR1 DFQATT and CDR2 SNEGSKA (reference sequence). The CDR3 region is CSASGRGGIGLSEAFF. CDR3 nucleotide sequence: TGCAGTGCTAGTGGCAGGGGAGGGATAGGTCTAAGTGAAGCTTTCTTT.

V and J are TRBV24-1 and TRBJ2-3; D perhaps matches TRBD2 (7 bases). The germline V gene encodes CDR1 KGHDR and CDR2 SFDVKD. The CDR3 is made up of 14 amino acids. V was cut by 9 bases and J by 1 base, with 13 bases left in between. This chain's CDR3 is CATASGGGTDTQYF. CDR3 DNA sequence: TGTGCCACCGCGTCGGGGGGCGGCACAGATACGCAGTATTTT.

The rearrangement links TRBV6-5 to TRBJ1-1; perhaps TRBD1 as D (6 bases). V dropped 4 bases and J dropped 2 bases, with 11 bases sitting between them. CDR1 and CDR2 (germline): MNHEY, SVGAGI. CDR3 length: 14 amino acids. CDR3 in amino acids: CASSSGTPNTEAFF. As DNA, the CDR3 is TGTGCCAGCAGTTCTGGGACACCCAACACTGAAGCTTTCTTT.

The rearrangement uses TRBV4-3 and TRBJ1-3; D gene unclear. The CDR3 extends over 17 amino acids. In germline, CDR1 is LGHNA, CDR2 YSLEER. V dropped 1 base and J dropped 0 bases, with 13 bases sitting between them. The CDR3 DNA reads as TGCGCCAGCAGCCAAGTTGCAGGAATCCTCTCTGGAAACACCATATATTTT. This encodes CASSQVAGILSGNTIYF.